This TCR beta chain appears in the sequencing data of a study of shared clonotypes between healthy human individuals. Study summary: Each donor contributed plates that comprised three CD4 naive, three CD4 memory, two CD8 naive and one CD8 memory. Study outcomes and limitations: Clonotype sharing across donors was expected to vary with sequencing depth.

Sequencing was performed with immunoSEQ multiplex PCR; in TCRdb, only in-frame clones are kept and a portion is missing. Of about a million clones in the sample, approximately 68% are singletons; the top ten hold about 1.5%. Worth noting for this clone: Its target is not known.

There are 11 residues in the CDR3. Trimming removed 5 bases from V and 0 bases from J, with 3 bases in between. Germline loops: CDR1 SGDLS, CDR2 YYNGEE. Naive CD45RA+ and memory CD45RA-negative subsets were split from CD4+ cells. The chain recombines TRBV9 with TRBJ2-7; D call uncertain. The sequenced material came from memory CD4+ T cells sorted from blood. Subset defined: CD45RA-negative fraction. This clonotype was obtained from a young man in good health. The CDR3 bases are TGTGCCAGCAGTTACTCCTACGAGCAGTACTTC. Translating gives CASSYSYEQYF.